This T cell receptor beta chain was identified in a study of Graves' ophthalmopathy and Graves' hyperthyroidism. Study conclusions and caveats: Blood also held most thyroid clonotypes expanded above 0.001 frequency.

For repertoire sequencing, the TCR beta CDR3 regions were amplified from RNA transcripts. An opening RT-PCR round employed HTBI primers and preceded a second-round multiplex PCR. TCRdb reprocessed the multiplex PCR reads with MiXCR, giving one entry per CDR3 protein. The sample holds a few hundred thousand distinct CDR3 sequences, roughly 15% seen once. Trimming pared 2 bases from V and 3 bases from J, leaving 8 bases between. The CDR3 contains 14 residues. This clonotype appeared many times. The antigen is undetermined. This chain joins TRBV12-3 or TRBV12-4 and TRBJ1-5, with D perhaps TRBD1 (5 bases). The specimen sequenced was peripheral blood. The TCR was taken from a woman between 18 and 29 years old with stable Graves' hyperthyroidism. In DNA form, the CDR3 reads TGTGCCAGCAGTTTAATGGGACCCAATCAGCCCCAGCATTTT. Its translation is CASSLMGPNQPQHF.